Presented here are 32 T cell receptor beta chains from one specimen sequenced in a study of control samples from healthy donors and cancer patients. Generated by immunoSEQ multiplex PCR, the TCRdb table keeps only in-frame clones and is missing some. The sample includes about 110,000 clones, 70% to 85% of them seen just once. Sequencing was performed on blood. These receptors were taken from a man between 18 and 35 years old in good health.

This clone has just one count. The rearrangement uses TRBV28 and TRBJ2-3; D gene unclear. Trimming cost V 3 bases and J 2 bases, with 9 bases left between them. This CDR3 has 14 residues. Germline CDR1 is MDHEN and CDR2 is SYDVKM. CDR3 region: CASSFVRPTDTQYF. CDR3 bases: TGTGCCAGCAGTTTTGTAAGGCCCACAGATACGCAGTATTTT.

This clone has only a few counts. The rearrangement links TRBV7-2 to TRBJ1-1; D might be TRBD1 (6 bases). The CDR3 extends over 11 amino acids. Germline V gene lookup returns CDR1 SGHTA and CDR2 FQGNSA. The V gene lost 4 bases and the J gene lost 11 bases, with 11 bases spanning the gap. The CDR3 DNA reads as TGTGCCAGCAGCTCAGGACAGTCGGCTTTCTTT. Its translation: CASSSGQSAFF.

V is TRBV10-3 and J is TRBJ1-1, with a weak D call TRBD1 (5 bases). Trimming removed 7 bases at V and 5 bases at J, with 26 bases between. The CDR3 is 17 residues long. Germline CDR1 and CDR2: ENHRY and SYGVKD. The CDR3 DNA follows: TGTGCCATCAACAACTTGGGGCTGGCAGGGAGTAGGACTGAAGCTTTCTTT. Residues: CAINNLGLAGSRTEAFF.

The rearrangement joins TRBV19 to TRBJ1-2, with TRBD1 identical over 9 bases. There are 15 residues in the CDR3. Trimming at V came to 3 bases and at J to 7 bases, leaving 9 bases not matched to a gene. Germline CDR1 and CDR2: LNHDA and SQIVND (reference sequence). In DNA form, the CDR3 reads TGTGCCAGTAGTATGGTTATGGGGACAGGGAGTGGCTACACCTTC. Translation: CASSMVMGTGSGYTF.

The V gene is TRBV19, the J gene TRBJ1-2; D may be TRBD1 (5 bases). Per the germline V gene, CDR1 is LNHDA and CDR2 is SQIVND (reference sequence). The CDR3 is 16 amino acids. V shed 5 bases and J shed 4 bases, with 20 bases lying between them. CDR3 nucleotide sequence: TGTGCCAGTAGTGGTCTCTTCGCCGGGACTATCTATGGCTACACCTTC. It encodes CASSGLFAGTIYGYTF.

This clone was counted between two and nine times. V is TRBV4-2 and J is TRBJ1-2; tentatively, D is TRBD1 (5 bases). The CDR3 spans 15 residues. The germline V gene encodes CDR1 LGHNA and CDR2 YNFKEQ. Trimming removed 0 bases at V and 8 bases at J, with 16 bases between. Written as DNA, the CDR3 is TGTGCCAGCAGCCAAGAGTATGAGGGGCGCCGAGGCTACACCTTC. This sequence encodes CASSQEYEGRRGYTF.

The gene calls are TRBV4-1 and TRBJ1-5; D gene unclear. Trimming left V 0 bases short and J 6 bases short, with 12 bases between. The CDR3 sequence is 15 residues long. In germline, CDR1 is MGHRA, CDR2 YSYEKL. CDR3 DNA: TGCGCCAGCAGCCAAGAAACGTCCCGCACTCAGCCCCAGCATTTT. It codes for CASSQETSRTQPQHF.

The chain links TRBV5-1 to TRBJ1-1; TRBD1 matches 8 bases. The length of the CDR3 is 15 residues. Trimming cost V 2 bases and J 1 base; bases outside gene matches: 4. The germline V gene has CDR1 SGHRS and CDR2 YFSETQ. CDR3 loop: CASSLQQGGNTEAFF. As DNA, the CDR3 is TGCGCCAGCAGCTTACAACAGGGGGGGAACACTGAAGCTTTCTTT.

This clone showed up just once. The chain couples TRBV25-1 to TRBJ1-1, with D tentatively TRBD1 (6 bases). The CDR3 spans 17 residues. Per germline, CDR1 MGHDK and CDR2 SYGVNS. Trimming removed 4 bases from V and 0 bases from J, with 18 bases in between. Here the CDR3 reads CASSGRATGPMNTEAFF. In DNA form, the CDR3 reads TGTGCCAGCAGTGGCCGGGCGACAGGTCCTATGAACACTGAAGCTTTCTTT.

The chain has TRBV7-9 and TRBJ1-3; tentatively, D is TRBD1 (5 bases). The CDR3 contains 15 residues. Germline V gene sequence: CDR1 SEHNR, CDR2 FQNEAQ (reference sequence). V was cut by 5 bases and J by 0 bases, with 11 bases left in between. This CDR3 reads CASSPGLSSGNTIYF. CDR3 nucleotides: TGTGCCAGCAGCCCGGGGCTGAGCTCTGGAAACACCATATATTTT.

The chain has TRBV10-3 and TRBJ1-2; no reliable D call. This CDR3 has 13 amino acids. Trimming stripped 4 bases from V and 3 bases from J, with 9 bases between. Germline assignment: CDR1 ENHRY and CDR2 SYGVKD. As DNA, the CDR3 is TGTGCCATCAGTGTAGGCTACGACTATGGCTACACCTTC. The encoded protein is CAISVGYDYGYTF.

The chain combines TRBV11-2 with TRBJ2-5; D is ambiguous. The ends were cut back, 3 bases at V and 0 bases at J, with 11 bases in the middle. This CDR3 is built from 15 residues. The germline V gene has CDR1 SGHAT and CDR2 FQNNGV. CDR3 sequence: CASSFNTAYQETQYF. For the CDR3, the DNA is TGTGCCAGCAGCTTTAATACGGCTTACCAAGAGACCCAGTACTTC.

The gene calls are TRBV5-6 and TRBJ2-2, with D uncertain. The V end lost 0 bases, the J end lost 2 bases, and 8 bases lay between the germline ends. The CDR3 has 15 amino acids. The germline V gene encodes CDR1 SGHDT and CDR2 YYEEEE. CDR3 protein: CASSLASSNTGELFF. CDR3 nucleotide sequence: TGTGCCAGCAGCTTGGCAAGCTCTAACACCGGGGAGCTGTTTTTT.

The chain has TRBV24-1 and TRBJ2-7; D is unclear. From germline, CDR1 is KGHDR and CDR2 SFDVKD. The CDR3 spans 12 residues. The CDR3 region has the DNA TGTGCCACCAGACTGATCGACCGAAATGGGTCTGTC. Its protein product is CATRLIDRNGSV.

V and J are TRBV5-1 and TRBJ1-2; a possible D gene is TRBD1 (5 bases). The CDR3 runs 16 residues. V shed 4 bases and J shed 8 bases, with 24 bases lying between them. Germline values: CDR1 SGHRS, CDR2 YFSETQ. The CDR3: CASSPLRQGASGGYTF. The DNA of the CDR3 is TGCGCCAGCAGCCCGTTACGTCAAGGGGCATCGGGGGGCTACACCTTC. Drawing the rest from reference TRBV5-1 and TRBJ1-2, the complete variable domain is KAGVTQTPRYLIKTRGQQVTLSCSPISGHRSVSWYQQTPGQGLQFLFEYFSETQRNKGNFPGRFSGRQFSNSRSEMNVSTLELGDSALYLCASSPLRQGASGGYTFGSGTRLTVV.

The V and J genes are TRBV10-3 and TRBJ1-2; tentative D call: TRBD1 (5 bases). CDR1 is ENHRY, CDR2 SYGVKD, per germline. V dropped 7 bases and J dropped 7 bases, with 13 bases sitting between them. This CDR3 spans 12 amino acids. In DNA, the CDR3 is TGTGCCATCACTGAAGGGGCGGGTGGCTACACCTTC. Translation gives CAITEGAGGYTF.

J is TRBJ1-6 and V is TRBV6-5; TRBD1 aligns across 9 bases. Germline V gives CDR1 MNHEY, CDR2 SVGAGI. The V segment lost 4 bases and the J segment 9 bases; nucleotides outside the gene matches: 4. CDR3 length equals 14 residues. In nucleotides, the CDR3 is TGTGCCAGCAGTTCGGACAGGGGAGGTTCACCCCTCCACTTT. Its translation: CASSSDRGGSPLHF.

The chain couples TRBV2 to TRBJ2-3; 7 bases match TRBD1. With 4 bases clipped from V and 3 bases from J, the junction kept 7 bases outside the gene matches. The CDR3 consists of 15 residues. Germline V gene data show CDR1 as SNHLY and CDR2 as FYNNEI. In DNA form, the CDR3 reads TGTGCCAGCAGTGTTCCAGGGGGTATAACAGATACGCAGTATTTT. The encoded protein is CASSVPGGITDTQYF.

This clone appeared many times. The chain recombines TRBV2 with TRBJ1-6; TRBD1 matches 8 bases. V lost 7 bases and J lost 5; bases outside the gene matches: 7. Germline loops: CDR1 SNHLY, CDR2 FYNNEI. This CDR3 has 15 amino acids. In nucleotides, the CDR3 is TGTGCCAGCACCCGGACAGGGTCCCATAATTCACCCCTCCACTTT. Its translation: CASTRTGSHNSPLHF.

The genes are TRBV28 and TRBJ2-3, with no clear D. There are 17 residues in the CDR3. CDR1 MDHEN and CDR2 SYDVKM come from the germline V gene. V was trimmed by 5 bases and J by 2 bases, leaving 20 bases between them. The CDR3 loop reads CASSPSLSGRLTDTQYF. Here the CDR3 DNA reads TGTGCCAGCAGTCCTTCCCTAAGTGGGCGACTCACAGATACGCAGTATTTT.

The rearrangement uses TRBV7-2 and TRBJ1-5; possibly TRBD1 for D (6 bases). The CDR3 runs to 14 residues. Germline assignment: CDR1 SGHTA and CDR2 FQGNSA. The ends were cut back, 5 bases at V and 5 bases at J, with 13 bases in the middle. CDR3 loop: CASSPRQEYQPQHF. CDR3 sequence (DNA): TGTGCCAGCAGCCCCCGACAGGAATATCAGCCCCAGCATTTT. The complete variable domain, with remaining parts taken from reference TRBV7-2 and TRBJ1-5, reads GAGVSQSPSNKVTEKGKDVELRCDPISGHTALYWYRQSLGQGLEFLIYFQGNSAPDKSGLPSDRFSAERTGGSVSTLTIQRTQQEDSAVYLCASSPRQEYQPQHFGDGTRLSIL.

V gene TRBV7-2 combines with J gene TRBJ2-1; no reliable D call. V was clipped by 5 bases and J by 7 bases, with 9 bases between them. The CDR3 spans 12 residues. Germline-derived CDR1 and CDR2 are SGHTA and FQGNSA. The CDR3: CASSPSWNEQFF. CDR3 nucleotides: TGTGCCAGCAGCCCCAGCTGGAATGAGCAGTTCTTC.

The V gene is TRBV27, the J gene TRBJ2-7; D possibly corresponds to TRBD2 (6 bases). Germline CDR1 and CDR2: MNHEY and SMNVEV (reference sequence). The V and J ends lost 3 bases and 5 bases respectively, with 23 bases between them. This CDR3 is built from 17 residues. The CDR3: CASSLGLSRPLRDEQYV. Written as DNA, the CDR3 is TGTGCCAGCAGTTTGGGACTGTCCAGGCCCCTGCGGGACGAGCAGTACGTC.

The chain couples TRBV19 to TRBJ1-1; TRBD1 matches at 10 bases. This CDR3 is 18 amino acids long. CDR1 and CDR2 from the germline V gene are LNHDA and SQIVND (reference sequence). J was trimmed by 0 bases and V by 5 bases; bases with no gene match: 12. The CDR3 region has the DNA TGTGCCAGTAGTGCGTACCCCGGGACAGGGGATATGAACACTGAAGCTTTCTTT. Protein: CASSAYPGTGDMNTEAFF.

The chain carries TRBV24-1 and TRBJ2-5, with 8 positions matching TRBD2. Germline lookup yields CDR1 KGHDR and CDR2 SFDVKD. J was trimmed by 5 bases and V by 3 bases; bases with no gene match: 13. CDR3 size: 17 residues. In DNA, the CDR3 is TGTGCCACCAGTGATCCCGTCTCAACTAGCGGAATGGAGACCCAGTACTTC. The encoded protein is CATSDPVSTSGMETQYF.

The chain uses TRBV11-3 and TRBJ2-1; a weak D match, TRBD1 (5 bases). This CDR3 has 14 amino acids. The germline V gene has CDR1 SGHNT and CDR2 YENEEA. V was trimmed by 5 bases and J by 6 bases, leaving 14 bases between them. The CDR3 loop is CASSPIGRANEQFF. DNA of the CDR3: TGTGCCAGCAGCCCGATCGGCAGGGCCAATGAGCAGTTCTTC.

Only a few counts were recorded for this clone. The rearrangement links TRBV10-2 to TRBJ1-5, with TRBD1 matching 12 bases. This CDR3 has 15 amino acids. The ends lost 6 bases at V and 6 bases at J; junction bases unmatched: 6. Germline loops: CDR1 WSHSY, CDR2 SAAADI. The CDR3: CASSVGQGASQPQHF. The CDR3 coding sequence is TGCGCCAGCAGCGTGGGACAGGGGGCAAGTCAGCCCCAGCATTTT.

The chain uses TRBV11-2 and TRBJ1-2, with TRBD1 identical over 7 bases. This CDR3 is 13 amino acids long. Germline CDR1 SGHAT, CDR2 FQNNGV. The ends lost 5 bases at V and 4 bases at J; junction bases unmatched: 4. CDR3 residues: CASSPGQIYGYTF. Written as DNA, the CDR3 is TGTGCCAGCAGCCCGGGACAGATCTATGGCTACACCTTC.

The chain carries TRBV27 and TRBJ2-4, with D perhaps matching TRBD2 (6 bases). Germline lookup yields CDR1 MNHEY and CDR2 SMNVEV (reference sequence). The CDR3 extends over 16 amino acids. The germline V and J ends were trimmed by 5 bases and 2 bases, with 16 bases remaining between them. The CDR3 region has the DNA TGTGCCAGCAGTCCGGAGTGGAGGGCTCCCAAAAACATTCAGTACTTC. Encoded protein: CASSPEWRAPKNIQYF.

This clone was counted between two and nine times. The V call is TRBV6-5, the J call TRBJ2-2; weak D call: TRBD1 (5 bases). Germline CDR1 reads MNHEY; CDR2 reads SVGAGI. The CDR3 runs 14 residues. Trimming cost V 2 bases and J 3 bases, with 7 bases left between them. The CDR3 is CASSYDRYTGELFF. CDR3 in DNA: TGTGCCAGCAGTTACGACAGATACACCGGGGAGCTGTTTTTT.

CDR3 sequence (DNA): TGTGCCAGCAGCCGGGACGGGAGGGGACTAGGGGTTGGTGAGCAGTTCTTC. Translation gives CASSRDGRGLGVGEQFF. The chain is built from TRBV27 and TRBJ2-1; 8 bases are a match to TRBD2. The CDR3 has 17 amino acids. With 6 bases clipped from V and 9 bases from J, the junction kept 19 bases outside the gene matches. From germline, CDR1 is MNHEY and CDR2 SMNVEV (reference sequence).

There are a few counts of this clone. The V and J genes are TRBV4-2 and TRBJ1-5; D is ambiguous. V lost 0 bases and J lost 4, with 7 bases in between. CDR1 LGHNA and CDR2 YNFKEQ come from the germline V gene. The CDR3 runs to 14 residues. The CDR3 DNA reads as TGTGCCAGCAGCCAAGATAGGGCAAATCAGCCCCAGCATTTT. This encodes CASSQDRANQPQHF.